This T cell receptor beta chain was sequenced during a study of cytomegalovirus exposure and HLA in healthy donors. Study-wide context: The roughly 110 validation repertoires were produced on the same platform as the approximately 670 repertoires of the first cohort. This was reported in a later analysis. Overall study findings and caveats: According to a later analysis, TCR clusters from the first cohort tended to co-occur in the 120 or so validation repertoires.

CDR1 SGHRS and CDR2 YFSETQ come from the germline V gene. Trimming took off 5 bases at V and 8 bases at J, with 17 bases between the two ends. The CDR3 is made up of 14 amino acids. Profiled with immunoSEQ multiplex PCR; TCRdb holds only in-frame clones, not every one. The data contain some 120,000 clones, just under 95% of them singletons. Notes on this clone: The antigen is undetermined.

The gene calls are TRBV5-1 and TRBJ2-1, with D possibly TRBD1 on 5 matching bases. Source material: PBMCs. This receptor was taken from a woman younger than 30 in good health and CMV-seronegative. As DNA, the CDR3 is TGCGCCAGCAGTTCATCACAGGATGTGGATGAGCAGTTCTTC. This gives the protein CASSSSQDVDEQFF.